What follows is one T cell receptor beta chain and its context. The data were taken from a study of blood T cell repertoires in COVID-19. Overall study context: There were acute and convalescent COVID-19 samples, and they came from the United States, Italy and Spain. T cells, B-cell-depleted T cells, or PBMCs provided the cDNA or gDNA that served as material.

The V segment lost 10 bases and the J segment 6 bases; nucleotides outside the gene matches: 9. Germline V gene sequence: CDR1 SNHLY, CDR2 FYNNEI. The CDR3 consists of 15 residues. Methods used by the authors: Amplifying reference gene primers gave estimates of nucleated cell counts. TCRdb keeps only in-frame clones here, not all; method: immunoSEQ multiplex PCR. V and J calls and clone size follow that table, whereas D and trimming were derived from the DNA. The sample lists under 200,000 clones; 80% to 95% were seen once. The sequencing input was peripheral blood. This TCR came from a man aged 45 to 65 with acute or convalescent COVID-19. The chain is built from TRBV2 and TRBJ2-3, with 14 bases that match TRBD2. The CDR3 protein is CATRRRTSGGDTQYF. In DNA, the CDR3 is TGTGCCACCCGAAGAAGGACTAGCGGGGGGGATACGCAGTATTTT.